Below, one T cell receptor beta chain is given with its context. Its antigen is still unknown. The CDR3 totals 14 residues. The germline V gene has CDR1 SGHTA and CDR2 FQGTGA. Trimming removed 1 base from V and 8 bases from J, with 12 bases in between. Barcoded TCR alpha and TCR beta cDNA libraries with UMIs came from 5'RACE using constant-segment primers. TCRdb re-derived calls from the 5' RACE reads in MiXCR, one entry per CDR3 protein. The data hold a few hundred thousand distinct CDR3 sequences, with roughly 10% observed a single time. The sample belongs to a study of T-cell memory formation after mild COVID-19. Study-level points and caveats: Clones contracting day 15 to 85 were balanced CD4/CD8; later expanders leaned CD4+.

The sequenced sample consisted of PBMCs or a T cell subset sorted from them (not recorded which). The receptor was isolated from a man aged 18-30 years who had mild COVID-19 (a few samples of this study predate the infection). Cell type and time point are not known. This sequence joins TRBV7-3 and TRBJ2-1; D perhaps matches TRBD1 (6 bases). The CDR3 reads CASSLNGGAYEQFF. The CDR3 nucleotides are TGTGCCAGCAGCTTAAATGGGGGCGCATATGAGCAGTTCTTC.